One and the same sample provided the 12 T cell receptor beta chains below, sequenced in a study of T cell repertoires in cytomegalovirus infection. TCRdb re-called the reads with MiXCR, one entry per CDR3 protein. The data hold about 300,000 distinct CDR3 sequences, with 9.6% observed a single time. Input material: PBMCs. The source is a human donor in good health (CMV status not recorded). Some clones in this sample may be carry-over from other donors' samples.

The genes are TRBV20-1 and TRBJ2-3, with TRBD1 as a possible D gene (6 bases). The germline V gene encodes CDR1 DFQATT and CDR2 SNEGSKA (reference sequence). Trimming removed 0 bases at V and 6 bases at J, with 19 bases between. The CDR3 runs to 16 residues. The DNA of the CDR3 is TGCAGTGCTAGAGATCCCGGTCCCGTTCAGGGGGATACGCAGTATTTT. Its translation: CSARDPGPVQGDTQYF.

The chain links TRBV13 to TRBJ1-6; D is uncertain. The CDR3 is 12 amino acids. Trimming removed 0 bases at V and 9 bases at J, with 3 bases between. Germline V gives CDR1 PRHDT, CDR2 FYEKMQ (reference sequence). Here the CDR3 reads CASSLGTSPLHF. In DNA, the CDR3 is TGTGCCAGCAGCTTAGGCACTTCACCCCTCCACTTT. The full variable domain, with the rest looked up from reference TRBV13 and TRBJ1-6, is AAGVIQSPRHLIKEKRETATLKCYPIPRHDTVYWYQQGPGQDPQFLISFYEKMQSDKGSIPDRFSAQQFSDYHSELNMSSLELGDSALYFCASSLGTSPLHFGNGTRLTVT.

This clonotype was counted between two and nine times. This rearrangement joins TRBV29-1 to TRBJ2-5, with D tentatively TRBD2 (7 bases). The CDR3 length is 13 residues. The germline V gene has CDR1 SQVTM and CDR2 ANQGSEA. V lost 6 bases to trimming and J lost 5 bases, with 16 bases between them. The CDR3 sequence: CSVPRGGEETQYF. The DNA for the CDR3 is TGCAGCGTCCCACGAGGGGGGGAGGAGACCCAGTACTTC.

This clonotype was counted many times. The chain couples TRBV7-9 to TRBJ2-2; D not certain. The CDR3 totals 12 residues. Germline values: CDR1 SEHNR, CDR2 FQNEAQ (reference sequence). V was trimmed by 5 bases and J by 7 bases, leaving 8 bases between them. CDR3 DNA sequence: TGTGCCAGCAGCACCCCCGGCGGGGAGCTGTTTTTT. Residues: CASSTPGGELFF.

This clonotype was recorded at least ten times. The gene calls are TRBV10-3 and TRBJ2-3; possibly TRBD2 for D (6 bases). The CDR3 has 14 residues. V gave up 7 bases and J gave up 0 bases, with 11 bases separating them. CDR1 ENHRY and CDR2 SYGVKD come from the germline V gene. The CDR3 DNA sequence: TGTGCCATCACTCGGACTACTAGCACAGATACGCAGTATTTT. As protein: CAITRTTSTDTQYF.

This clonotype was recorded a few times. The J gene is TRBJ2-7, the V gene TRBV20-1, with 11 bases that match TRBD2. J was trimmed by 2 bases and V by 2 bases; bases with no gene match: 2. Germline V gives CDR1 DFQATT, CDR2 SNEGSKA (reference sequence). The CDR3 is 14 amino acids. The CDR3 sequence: CSARILAGAYEQYV. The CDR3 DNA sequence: TGCAGTGCTAGAATACTAGCGGGGGCCTACGAGCAGTACGTC.

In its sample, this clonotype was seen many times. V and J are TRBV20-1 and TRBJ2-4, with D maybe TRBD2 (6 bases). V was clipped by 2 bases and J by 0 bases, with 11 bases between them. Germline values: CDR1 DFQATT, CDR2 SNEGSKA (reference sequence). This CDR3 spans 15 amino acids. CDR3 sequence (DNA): TGCAGTGCTAGATCACGGGAGATAGCCAAAAACATTCAGTACTTC. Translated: CSARSREIAKNIQYF.

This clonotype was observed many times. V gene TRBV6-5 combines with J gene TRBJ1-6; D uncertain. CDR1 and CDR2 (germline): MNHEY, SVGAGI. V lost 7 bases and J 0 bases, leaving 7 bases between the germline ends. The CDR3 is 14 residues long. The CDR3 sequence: CASTSGSYNSPLHF. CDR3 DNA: TGTGCCAGCACCTCTGGCTCCTATAATTCACCCCTCCACTTT.

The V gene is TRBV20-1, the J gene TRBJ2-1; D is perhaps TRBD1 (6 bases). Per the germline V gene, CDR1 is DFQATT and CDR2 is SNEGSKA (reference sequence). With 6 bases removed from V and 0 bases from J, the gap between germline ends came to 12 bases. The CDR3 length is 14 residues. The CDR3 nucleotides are TGCAGTGCGCCCGGACAGAGCTCCTACAATGAGCAGTTCTTC. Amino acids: CSAPGQSSYNEQFF.

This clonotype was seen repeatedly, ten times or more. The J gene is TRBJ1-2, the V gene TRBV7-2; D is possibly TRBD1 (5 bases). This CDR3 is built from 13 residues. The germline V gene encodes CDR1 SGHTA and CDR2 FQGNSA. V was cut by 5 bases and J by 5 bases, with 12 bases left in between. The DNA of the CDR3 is TGTGCCAGCAGCCCAGGGAAGTTTTATGGCTACACCTTC. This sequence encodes CASSPGKFYGYTF.

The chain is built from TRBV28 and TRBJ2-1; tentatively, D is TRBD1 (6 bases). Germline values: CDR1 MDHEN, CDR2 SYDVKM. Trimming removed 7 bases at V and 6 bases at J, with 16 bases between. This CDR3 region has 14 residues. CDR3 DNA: TGTGCCAGCATTCACAGGGTGAGGGTCAATGAGCAGTTCTTC. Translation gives CASIHRVRVNEQFF.

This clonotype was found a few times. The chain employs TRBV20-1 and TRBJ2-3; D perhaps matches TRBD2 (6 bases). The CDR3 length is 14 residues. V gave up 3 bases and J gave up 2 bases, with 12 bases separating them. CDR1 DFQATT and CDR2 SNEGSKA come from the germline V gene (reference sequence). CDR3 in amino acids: CSASGGPFTDTQYF. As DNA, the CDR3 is TGCAGTGCTAGCGGGGGACCTTTCACAGATACGCAGTATTTT.